This record looks at one T cell receptor (beta chain) sequence and its context. Its specificity is not known. This entry belongs to a study of breast tumors, draining lymph nodes, adjacent tissues. CDR1 is MGHDK, CDR2 SYGVNS, per germline. The length of the CDR3 is 17 residues. With 5 bases removed from V and 7 bases from J, the gap between germline ends came to 24 bases. The lymph nodes were axillary draining lymph nodes from breast cancer patients. A single record per CDR3 protein comes from TCRdb applying MiXCR to the multiplex PCR reads. There are under 350,000 distinct CDR3 sequences in the sample; around 30% occur only once, and over 0.95% lies in the top ten. General observations from the study: The lymph node origin of tumor T cells was framed as consistent with a hypothesis, not demonstrated. Tumor TCR diversity was below lymph nodes but above nontumor tissue.

The material sequenced was axillary lymph node tissue. This receptor was taken from a female donor with breast cancer. Some clones in this sample may be carry-over from other donors' samples. This chain links TRBV25-1 with TRBJ2-1; either TRBD1 or TRBD2 may supply D (5 bases each). The CDR3 nucleotides read TGTGCCAGCAGTTTGAGAATTCGGGACCTTTTCGCGAATGAGCAGTTCTTC. It is translated as CASSLRIRDLFANEQFF.